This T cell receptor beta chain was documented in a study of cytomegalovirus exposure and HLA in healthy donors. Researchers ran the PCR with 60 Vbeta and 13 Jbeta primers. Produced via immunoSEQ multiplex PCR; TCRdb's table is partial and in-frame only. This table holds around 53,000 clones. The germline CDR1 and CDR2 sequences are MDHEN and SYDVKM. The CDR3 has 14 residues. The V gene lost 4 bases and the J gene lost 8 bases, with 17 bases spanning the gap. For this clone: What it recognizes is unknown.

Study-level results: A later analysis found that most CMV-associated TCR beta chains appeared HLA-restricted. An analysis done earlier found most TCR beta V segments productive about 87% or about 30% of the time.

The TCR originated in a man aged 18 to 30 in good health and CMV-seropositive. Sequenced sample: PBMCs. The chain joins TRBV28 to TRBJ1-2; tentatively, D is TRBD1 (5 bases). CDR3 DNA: TGTGCCAGCAGTTGGGCGGGGCCGGATCTCGGCTACACCTTC. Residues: CASSWAGPDLGYTF.